Shown below are 10 T cell receptor beta chains from a single sample sequenced in a study of regulatory T cells in long-lasting Graves disease. TCR beta libraries were built with iRepertoire HTBI primers and Arm-PCR of CDR3 regions. TCRdb itself ran the multiplex PCR reads through MiXCR, one entry per CDR3 protein. The table lists 350,000 to 450,000 distinct CDR3 sequences, over 15% of them singletons, with 30% in the top ten. Time point defined: newly diagnosed GD, antithyroid drugs for less than 3 months. RNA extracted from PBMCs served as the sequencing template. This sample also appeared in a second study, on T cells in Graves' hyperthyroidism and ophthalmopathy.

The material was peripheral blood mononuclear cells (PBMCs), obtained at new diagnosis, from a patient treated with antithyroid drugs. The source of these receptors is a man in his forties with Graves disease.

This clonotype appeared many times. V is TRBV29-1 and J is TRBJ2-1, with D possibly TRBD2 on 5 matching bases. This CDR3 is 16 amino acids long. Trimming cost V 4 bases and J 3 bases, with 19 bases left between them. Germline loops: CDR1 SQVTM, CDR2 ANQGSEA. The DNA for the CDR3 is TGCAGCGTTGCCGTGCAGCGGAGGCCTCTCTACAATGAGCAGTTCTTC. Translating gives CSVAVQRRPLYNEQFF.

At least ten counts were recorded for this clonotype. V and J are TRBV20-1 and TRBJ1-1, with no clear D. Germline V gene sequence: CDR1 DFQATT, CDR2 SNEGSKA (reference sequence). Trimming pared 2 bases from V and 1 base from J, leaving 8 bases between. CDR3 length equals 13 residues. CDR3 region: CSARNSRNTEAFF. The CDR3 nucleotides are TGCAGTGCTAGAAACAGCAGGAACACTGAAGCTTTCTTT.

This chain uses TRBV18 with TRBJ2-5; no definite D call. Deletions cut 0 bases from V and 4 bases from J, with 6 bases between. Germline V gene data show CDR1 as KGHSH and CDR2 as LQKENI. The CDR3 totals 13 residues. CDR3 loop: CASSPPSSETQYF. The CDR3 DNA reads TGTGCCAGCTCACCACCGAGTTCAGAGACCCAGTACTTC.

This clonotype appeared many times. The V and J genes are TRBV30 and TRBJ2-2; 7 bases fit TRBD1. The CDR3 length is 13 residues. Germline CDR1 GTSNPN, CDR2 SVGIG (reference sequence). Trimming removed 4 bases from V and 4 bases from J; junction bases left unmatched: 3. The CDR3, as DNA: TGTGCCTGGACAGGGGGTACCACCGGGGAGCTGTTTTTT. The encoded protein is CAWTGGTTGELFF.

This clonotype was seen a handful of times. This rearrangement joins TRBV5-1 to TRBJ2-5; 7 bases align to TRBD1. Looked up from germline, CDR1 is SGHRS and CDR2 is YFSETQ. The ends lost 0 bases at V and 1 base at J; junction bases unmatched: 6. The CDR3 totals 16 residues. The CDR3 sequence is CASSLAFTGVQETQYF. Here the CDR3 DNA reads TGCGCCAGCAGCTTGGCCTTTACAGGGGTCCAAGAGACCCAGTACTTC. The variable domain in full, completed from reference TRBV5-1 and TRBJ2-5, reads KAGVTQTPRYLIKTRGQQVTLSCSPISGHRSVSWYQQTPGQGLQFLFEYFSETQRNKGNFPGRFSGRQFSNSRSEMNVSTLELGDSALYLCASSLAFTGVQETQYFGPGTRLLVL.

This clonotype was seen many times. The chain links TRBV3-1 to TRBJ2-3; 7 bases align to TRBD1. Germline lookup yields CDR1 LGHDT and CDR2 YNNKEL (reference sequence). Unmatched junction bases numbered 14, after V lost 4 bases and J lost 4 bases. This CDR3 comprises 17 residues. CDR3 in DNA: TGTGCCAGCAGCCTAACCACGGGACAGCGAATTGCAGATACGCAGTATTTT. This translates into CASSLTTGQRIADTQYF.

This clonotype was seen ten or more times. DNA of the CDR3: TGTGCCAGCAGTCCGGGACAACAGTATGGCTACACCTTC. This translates into CASSPGQQYGYTF. The chain joins TRBV12-3 or TRBV12-4 to TRBJ1-2, with TRBD1 as a possible D gene (6 bases). Trimming stripped 5 bases from V and 5 bases from J, with 12 bases between. The CDR3 spans 13 residues.

The genes are TRBV9 and TRBJ2-1; 11 bases align to TRBD2. V was clipped by 3 bases and J by 3 bases; unmatched bases: 5. The CDR3 extends over 16 amino acids. CDR1 and CDR2 (germline): SGDLS, YYNGEE. In DNA, the CDR3 is TGTGCCAGCAGCGACCCTAGCGGGGGGATCTACAATGAGCAGTTCTTC. This codes for CASSDPSGGIYNEQFF.

This clonotype came up many times. The chain uses TRBV5-4 and TRBJ1-1, with D unresolved. Germline assignment: CDR1 SGHNT and CDR2 YYREEE (reference sequence). The CDR3 is made up of 18 amino acids. Trimming took off 1 base at V and 4 bases at J, with 23 bases between the two ends. CDR3: CASSLRNDLALGSTEAFF. DNA for the CDR3: TGTGCCAGCAGCTTGAGGAACGATCTCGCTCTGGGGAGCACTGAAGCTTTCTTT.

This clonotype was found many times. The chain links TRBV20-1 to TRBJ2-5; the D is unclear. CDR1 is DFQATT, CDR2 SNEGSKA, per germline (reference sequence). This CDR3 spans 13 amino acids. The V end was cut by 0 bases, the J end by 7 bases, with 12 bases between. CDR3 sequence: CSARDDRAWTQYF. CDR3 bases: TGCAGTGCTAGAGATGATAGGGCCTGGACCCAGTACTTC.